This T cell receptor (beta chain) was captured by sequencing in a study of regulatory T cells in long-lasting Graves disease (TCRdb year 2021). Background for the entire study: In the newly diagnosed Graves' disease group, patients had been taking antithyroid drugs for less than 3 months. A total of around 35 samples underwent TCR sequencing: roughly 13 from persistent and roughly 20 from newly diagnosed Graves' disease patients. Patients with persistent Graves' disease were compared with patients with newly diagnosed Graves' disease using TCR sequencing and RNA sequencing of peripheral blood. The study was conducted in China and was registered as a clinical trial. Broader findings and caveats from the paper: Only peripheral blood was studied, because thyroid tissue, the primary lesion, was inaccessible. Compared with newly diagnosed patients, persistent Graves' disease patients had lower TCR Shannon entropy and fewer highly expanded clones, which suggests clonal expansion. Sequencing and analysis were restricted to the TCR beta chain. The authors noted that the small sample size was a limitation that may lower accuracy. Patients with persistent disease shared more public clonotypes (approximately 2,500) than newly diagnosed patients did (more than 900). Preferential use of TRBV28, TRBJ1-2 and TRBJ2-5 was observed in persistent disease, whereas TRBV20-1 and TRBJ2-1 were favored in newly diagnosed disease.

Libraries were prepared through multiplex PCR. The sequencing machine was an Illumina HiSeq 4000. To build TCR beta libraries, CDR3 regions were amplified by Arm-PCR using iRepertoire HTBI primers. Before sequencing, the PCR products underwent gel purification. Concerning the study's data processing: A total of 62 TRBV and approximately 13 TRBJ segments were identified across samples and were used for gene usage analysis of CDR3 amino acid clonotypes. COPE and FqMerger were used to merge filtered high-quality paired reads into contigs. BLAST was used to align contigs to IMGT TRBV, TRBD and TRBJ reference genes, and CDR3 was defined according to IMGT. Any clonotype with a frequency above 0.1% was counted as a highly expanded clone. Repertoire diversity was measured by Shannon entropy, and V-J evenness by the Gini coefficient. A clonotype found in more than one individual was treated as public. TCRdb took the public reads, trimmed them with fastp at Q25, ran MiXCR for clone calling and kept in-frame beta chains. Each CDR3 protein gets just one entry, which takes the most common genes and DNA from the rows behind it. The V and J calls come from TCRdb's annotation, not from the publication. The sample contains 620,000 or so distinct CDR3 sequences, 15% to 20% of them found a single time. More than 15% of the sample is held by the ten biggest clonotypes.

What the time point label conveys for this sample: newly diagnosed GD, antithyroid drugs for less than 3 months. For both TCR sequencing and RNA sequencing, RNA was extracted from PBMCs using TRIzol. The diagnosis of Graves' disease followed American Thyroid Association guidelines. Recruitment of patients was carried out at an endocrinology department in Xi'an, China. Each patient gave 9 to 10 milliliters of peripheral blood, collected in an EDTA anticoagulant tube. Ficoll Paque Plus density gradient separation was used to isolate PBMCs, and no further T cell sorting was done. An Agilent 2100 Bioanalyzer and agarose gel were used to check RNA quality, while a NanoDrop 2000 measured RNA concentration. At least ten counts were recorded for this clonotype. Its antigen remains unidentified. The input lacks base qualities; no much larger clone sits a single base away. There are 13 amino acids in the CDR3, from cysteine to phenylalanine inclusive. This entry keeps only the CDR3 DNA: 39 bases, framed from base 1. V drops 2 bases and J drops 4 bases, leaving 8 bases in between. As encoded in the germline V gene, CDR1 is MNHEY while CDR2 is SVGAGI.

This sample also appeared in a second study, on T cells in Graves' hyperthyroidism and ophthalmopathy. From that second study: Stable Graves' hyperthyroidism was defined as no progression to ophthalmopathy during 18 months of follow-up. Hyperthyroidism patients were newly diagnosed, with disease duration under 2 months, and aged 18 to 65 years. Patients with uncontrolled infections, other autoimmune diseases, pregnancy or lactation were excluded. Diagnoses were based on clinical symptoms, serum thyroxine and TRAb, thyroid ultrasound and orbital computed tomography. The first round of RT-PCR for the TCR CDR3 was performed with the HTBI primer set and the Qiagen OneStep RT-PCR kit. Most expanded thyroid clonotypes (frequency above 0.001) were also found in blood, which suggests that blood repertoires may mirror thyroid immune responses. A 13 V-J signature model separated ophthalmopathy from stable hyperthyroidism, with around 91% sensitivity and around 84% specificity in cross-validation and 80%/75% in testing. In validation, the model predicted progression to ophthalmopathy a median of roughly 6.2 months before onset, with roughly 70% sensitivity and 72.22% specificity. To identify distinguishing TCR V-J signatures, a discovery cohort of some 100 patients was used, comprising approximately 40 with Graves' ophthalmopathy and some 60 with stable Graves' hyperthyroidism. Whether ophthalmopathy could be predicted prospectively was tested in an independent validation cohort made up of roughly 20 hyperthyroidism patients plus 17 patients who later progressed to ophthalmopathy. The roughly 91 discovery patients were randomly divided into training and test sets at a 7:3 ratio. The study also compared thyroid tissue and blood T-cell repertoires from roughly six Graves' hyperthyroidism patients. Once sampling was done, hyperthyroidism patients were given methimazole at a starting dose of 30 mg daily, whereas ophthalmopathy patients were given high-dose intravenous methylprednisolone. A second multiplex PCR round built the libraries, followed by size selection and purification. Libraries were sequenced paired-end with 100 bp reads on an Illumina HiSeq2000. SOAPnuke was used to process the raw data, removing reads that contained adapters or uncalled bases, had a mean Phred below 15, or lacked an exact match to the constant primer or identifier. COPE v1.2.5 was used to merge high-quality paired reads, and clonotypes were defined as unique nucleotide sequences. MiTCR v1.1 was used to align the clonotypes against IMGT TRBV, TRBD and TRBJ reference segments. The analysis included only V-J combinations with a frequency above 0.0001, which together covered approximately 99% of the repertoires. A TCS score was defined as the ratio between F50 (clonal expansion) and ExV (chaos), using BLOSUM62-based TCRdist between CDR3 peptides within each V-J. Welch's t-statistics and random forest reduced roughly 500 V-J features to fewer than 15, which were used in a naive Bayes classifier (R e1071). Sample size was not statistically predetermined, and investigators were not blinded to group allocation. The paper reports TCR Vbeta CDR3 sequencing of roughly 140 peripheral blood samples: 43 ophthalmopathy, about 75 hyperthyroidism and around 17 progressor patients.

The receptor was derived from a woman aged 25 to 39 with Graves disease. Donor details come from another sample of the same person, matched by shared clones. Here the chain combines TRBV6-5 and TRBJ1-1; a confident D gene designation cannot be given. This sample comprised peripheral blood mononuclear cells (PBMCs), obtained at new diagnosis, from a patient treated with antithyroid drugs. The DNA sequence is as follows: TGTGCCAGCAGTTACGAGGGAGGCACTGAAGCTTTCTTT. This gives the protein CASSYEGGTEAFF.